A selection of T cell receptor beta chains follows, all from one sample in a study of T cell responses to AZD1222 COVID-19 vaccine. Measured with immunoSEQ multiplex PCR; TCRdb has only the in-frame clones, and not every one. The table includes over 50,000 clones, around 80% detected once. The specimen was peripheral blood, collected 28 days after the second AZD1222 dose. The receptor set was obtained from an adult who received the AZD1222 COVID-19 vaccine. The CDR3 runs from the conserved cysteine through the conserved F or W. The D gene is left open where the match is weak. Only part of the rows carry a size: once, few, many, or a class if the clone is expanded.

>NA|TRBJ2-5|TRBD1|TRBV6-5
TGTGCCAGCAGAGTAGACAGGGTCGGAGAGACCCAGTACTTC
CASRVDRVGETQYF
>NA|TRBJ1-1|NA|TRBV9
TGTGCCAGCAGCGTAGGGGGTAGGGTAGGTACTGAAGCTTTCTTT
CASSVGGRVGTEAFF
>once|TRBJ2-7|TRBD1|TRBV5-1
TGCGCCAGCAGCCCCGGGACAGGGGCATACGAGCAGTACTTC
CASSPGTGAYEQYF
>once|TRBJ2-7|NA|TRBV30
TGTGCCTGGAGTGTGGCCAGCTACGAGCAGTACTTC
CAWSVASYEQYF
>NA|TRBJ1-2|NA|TRBV27
TGTGCCAGCAGCGGCAACTATGGCTACACCTTC
CASSGNYGYTF
>NA|TRBJ2-2|NA|TRBV3-1/TRBV3-2
TGTGCCAGCAGTCAAACAGGGTTGAACACCGGGGAGCTGTTTTTT
CASSQTGLNTGELFF
>NA|TRBJ2-5|NA|TRBV20-1
TGCAGTGCTAGTCGGGGAATACAAGAGACCCAGTACTTC
CSASRGIQETQYF
>few|TRBJ1-1|NA|TRBV6-5
TGTGCCAGCAGCTACGTTTCAGGGCCCACTGAAGCTTTCTTT
CASSYVSGPTEAFF
>NA|TRBJ2-5|NA|TRBV19
TGTGCCAGTAATCGTTGGGGGGAGACCCAGTACTTC
CASNRWGETQYF
>NA|TRBJ2-2|NA|TRBV14
TGTGCCAGCAGCCACCGAGAACCCGGGACGTTCAAAGTCGGGGAGCTGTTTTTT
CASSHREPGTFKVGELFF
>NA|TRBJ2-2|NA|TRBV5-1
TGCGCCAGCAGCTTGGGACAGACCTTGGGCACCGGGGAGCTGTTTTTT
CASSLGQTLGTGELFF
>NA|TRBJ2-3|TRBD2|TRBV9
TGTGCCAGCAGCGTCGGGCTAGCGGGAGGAGGAGGGGCAGATACGCAGTATTTT
CASSVGLAGGGGADTQYF
>NA|TRBJ2-5|TRBD1|TRBV10-3
TGTGCCATCAGGAGGGACAGGGCGGGGGAGACCCAGTACTTC
CAIRRDRAGETQYF
>NA|TRBJ2-1|NA|TRBV7-3
TGTGCCAGCAGCCCCCGCGGCAGGGTTAGTACGGCGGCCTCCAATGAGCAGTTCTTC
CASSPRGRVSTAASNEQFF
>NA|TRBJ2-7|TRBD2|TRBV3-1/TRBV3-2
TGTGCCAGCAGCCAAGATCACCCGATCGACCTAGCGGGAGTCAACGAGCAGTACTTC
CASSQDHPIDLAGVNEQYF
>few|TRBJ2-4|TRBD2|TRBV10-3
TGTGCCATCAGTGAGGGGAGGGAACTAGCCAAAAACATTCAGTACTTC
CAISEGRELAKNIQYF
>NA|TRBJ2-7|TRBD2|TRBV4-3
TGCGCCAGCAGCCGCACCCTCGGGGCTAGCGGGAGGGCCAACGAGCAGTACTTC
CASSRTLGASGRANEQYF
>NA|TRBJ1-5|NA|TRBV27
TGTGCCAGCAGTTTAGGGCAGACAAAGAATCAGCCCCAGCATTTT
CASSLGQTKNQPQHF
>few|TRBJ2-7|NA|TRBV30
TGTGCCTGGAGTGTAGTACAGACCTACGAGCAGTACTTC
CAWSVVQTYEQYF
>NA|TRBJ1-1|NA|TRBV29-1
TGCAGCGTGCGCGGACAGATGAACACTGAAGCTTTCTTT
CSVRGQMNTEAFF
>NA|TRBJ1-2|NA|TRBV5-5
TGTGCCAGCAGCTTACAGCTTGGGCACTATGGCTACACCTTC
CASSLQLGHYGYTF
>NA|TRBJ2-7|NA|TRBV12-2
TGTGCAAGTCGCTTTTTCCGGGACTTATCCTACGAGCAGTACTTC
CASRFFRDLSYEQYF
>NA|TRBJ2-1|NA|TRBV10-2
TGCGCCAGCCATAACTCCTACAATGAGCAGTTCTTC
CASHNSYNEQFF
>NA|TRBJ2-7|NA|TRBV5-1
TGCGCCAGCAGCTACACAGTCTCCTACGAGCAGTACTTC
CASSYTVSYEQYF
>NA|TRBJ1-6|NA|TRBV7-9
TGTGCCAGCAGCTTAGACAGGGACGGACCCAATTCACCCCTCCACTTT
CASSLDRDGPNSPLHF
>NA|TRBJ2-7|TRBD1|TRBV18
TGTGCCAGCTCACGACCATCGGACAGGGGATTCTACGAGCAGTACTTC
CASSRPSDRGFYEQYF
>NA|TRBJ2-7|NA|TRBV27
TGTGCCAGCAGTCCCCGAGGAGGCTACGAGCAGTACTTC
CASSPRGGYEQYF
>NA|TRBJ2-2|NA|TRBV9
TGTGCCAGCAGCGTAGCAGGCACCGGGGAGCTGTTTTTT
CASSVAGTGELFF
>NA|TRBJ2-1|NA|TRBV28
TGTGCCAGTTTAAAGTGGGCCGGATACAATGAGCAGTTCTTC
CASLKWAGYNEQFF
>NA|TRBJ1-4|NA|TRBV27
TGTGCCAGCAGTTCAACACCCCGACGGGGGGAAAAACTGTTTTTT
CASSSTPRRGEKLFF
>NA|TRBJ1-4|NA|TRBV18
TGTGCCAGCTCACCACCTGGGTTGAATGAAAAACTGTTTTTT
CASSPPGLNEKLFF
>NA|TRBJ1-2|NA|TRBV5-4
TGTGCCAGCAGCTTGGCCGGGCAGCCCTATGGCTACACCTTC
CASSLAGQPYGYTF
>NA|TRBJ1-2|NA|TRBV7-2
TGTGCCAGCAGCTTAGCGCGGGGCAGTAACTATGGCTACACCTTC
CASSLARGSNYGYTF
>NA|TRBJ1-5|NA|TRBV28
TGTGCCAGCACCGGAGGGTTCGATCAGCCCCAGCATTTT
CASTGGFDQPQHF
>NA|TRBJ1-1|NA|TRBV6-1
TGTGCCAGCAAGCTGGGGGGGGTGAACACTGAAGCTTTCTTT
CASKLGGVNTEAFF
>NA|TRBJ2-1|TRBD1|TRBV4-1
TGCGCCAGCAGCCAAGCCCGGGACAGTGGGAATGAGCAGTTCTTC
CASSQARDSGNEQFF
>NA|TRBJ2-3|TRBD2|TRBV5-4
TGTGCCAGCAGCTCCCCGACTAGCGGGAGTTCAGATACGCAGTATTTT
CASSSPTSGSSDTQYF
>NA|TRBJ2-3|NA|TRBV6-8
TGTGCCAGCAGCCGAAACCCGTGGGACCCCCGGAGGACGCAGTATTTT
CASSRNPWDPRRTQYF
>few|TRBJ1-4|NA|TRBV9
TGTGCCAGCAGCGTAGGATATAATGAAAAACTGTTTTTT
CASSVGYNEKLFF
>few|TRBJ2-7|NA|TRBV5-1
TGCGCCAGCAGCTTGGAGCAGACAAGCAACGAGCAGTACTTC
CASSLEQTSNEQYF
>NA|TRBJ1-3|NA|TRBV5-1
TGCGCCAGCAGCTTCACCGCCAAGGGAACGGGGAGCTCTGGAAACACCATATATTTT
CASSFTAKGTGSSGNTIYF
>once|TRBJ1-1|NA|TRBV11-2
TGTGCCAGCAGCTTTGAGACGGGTGAAGCTTTCTTT
CASSFETGEAFF
>NA|TRBJ1-1|TRBD1|TRBV27
TGTGCCAGCAGGGATACAGGGGGCACTGAAGCTTTCTTT
CASRDTGGTEAFF
>few|TRBJ2-7|NA|TRBV5-6
TGTGCCAGCAGCTCTGGACGTGATTCCTACGAGCAGTACTTC
CASSSGRDSYEQYF
>NA|TRBJ2-7|TRBD1|TRBV30
TGTGCCTGCAACGGACAGGGGGCCTACTACGAGCAGTACTTC
CACNGQGAYYEQYF
>few|TRBJ2-5|TRBD2|TRBV25-1
TGTGCCAGCGGGTTAGCGGGACCCACCTCCCAAGAGACCCAGTACTTC
CASGLAGPTSQETQYF
>few|TRBJ2-7|NA|TRBV6-6
TGTGCCAGTCACTCGGGTGGGCCCCAGTACTTC
CASHSGGPQYF
>NA|TRBJ2-7|TRBD2|TRBV13
TGTGCCAGCAGCTTAGGCCAGCGGGAGGAATACGAGCAGTACTTC
CASSLGQREEYEQYF
>once|TRBJ2-5|NA|TRBV19
TGTGCCAGTAGTATAGGGACTCTTGGTAGGGAGACCCAGTACTTC
CASSIGTLGRETQYF
>NA|TRBJ2-5|NA|TRBV29-1
TGCAGCGTTGTAGGGGGGACGGAGACCCAGTACTTC
CSVVGGTETQYF
>few|TRBJ2-5|TRBD1|TRBV19
TGTGCCACTTCAGGGGGTGGAGAGACCCAGTACTTC
CATSGGGETQYF
>NA|TRBJ1-4|NA|TRBV28
TGTGCCAGCAATCCGGTGGGTAATGAAAAACTGTTTTTT
CASNPVGNEKLFF
>NA|TRBJ1-2|TRBD1|TRBV27
TGTGCCAGCACTACAGGGGAGGGCTATGGCTACACCTTC
CASTTGEGYGYTF
>NA|TRBJ2-2|NA|TRBV6-5
TGTGCCAGCGGGACCTTGGCGAACACCGGGGAGCTGTTTTTT
CASGTLANTGELFF